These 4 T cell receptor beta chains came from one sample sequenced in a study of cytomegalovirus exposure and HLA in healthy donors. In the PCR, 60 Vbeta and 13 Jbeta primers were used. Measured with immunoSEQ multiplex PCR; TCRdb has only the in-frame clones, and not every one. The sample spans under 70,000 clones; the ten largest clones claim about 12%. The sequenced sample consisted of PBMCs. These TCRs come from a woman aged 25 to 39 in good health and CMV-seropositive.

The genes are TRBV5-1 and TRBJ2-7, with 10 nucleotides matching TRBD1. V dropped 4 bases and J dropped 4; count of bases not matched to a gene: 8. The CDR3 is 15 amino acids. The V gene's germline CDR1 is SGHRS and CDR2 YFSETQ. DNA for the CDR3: TGCGCCAGCAGCCAAGGACAGGGGGGTGGGTACGAGCAGTACTTC. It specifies CASSQGQGGGYEQYF.

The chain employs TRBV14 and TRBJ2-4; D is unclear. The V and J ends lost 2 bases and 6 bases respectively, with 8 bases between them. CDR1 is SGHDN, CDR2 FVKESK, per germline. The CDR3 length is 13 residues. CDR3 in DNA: TGTGCCAGCAGCCAACGAGTACTAAACATTCAGTACTTC. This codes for CASSQRVLNIQYF.

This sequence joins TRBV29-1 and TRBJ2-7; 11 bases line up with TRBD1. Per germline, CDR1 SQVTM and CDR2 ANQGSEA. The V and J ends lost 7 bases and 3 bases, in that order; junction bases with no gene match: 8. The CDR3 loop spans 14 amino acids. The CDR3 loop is CSAGEGTGGYEQYF. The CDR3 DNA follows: TGCAGCGCCGGGGAGGGGACAGGGGGCTACGAGCAGTACTTC.

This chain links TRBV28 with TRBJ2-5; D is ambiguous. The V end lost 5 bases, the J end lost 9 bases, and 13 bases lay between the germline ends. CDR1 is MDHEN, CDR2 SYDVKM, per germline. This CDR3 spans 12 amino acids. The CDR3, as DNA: TGTGCCAGCAGTCTCCCCCGGGTCGCCCAGTACTTC. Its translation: CASSLPRVAQYF.